This TCR beta chain was captured by sequencing in a study of blood T cell repertoires in COVID-19. Study-level background: Specimens from acute and convalescent COVID-19 originated in the United States, Italy and Spain. Sample material is recorded as cDNA or gDNA derived from T cells, B-cell-depleted T cells, or PBMCs.

CDR3 length: 12 residues. Germline assignment: CDR1 SNHLY and CDR2 FYNNEI. Trimming removed 7 bases at V and 5 bases at J, with 11 bases between. Authors' methods: Quantification of nucleated cells was approximated via reference gene primer amplification. Clones were read by immunoSEQ multiplex PCR, and TCRdb kept only the in-frame ones, dropping some. The DNA was the basis for D and trimming; V, J and clone size are from that table. The sample includes about 60,000 clones, 88% seen only once; the top ten take approximately 4.8%. The chain employs TRBV2 and TRBJ1-2; D perhaps matches TRBD1 (5 bases). The TCR sequence derives from a man aged 60 to 69 with acute or convalescent COVID-19. Sequenced material: peripheral blood. The CDR3 spells CASNVGVYGYTF. Written as DNA, the CDR3 is TGTGCCAGCAACGTAGGGGTTTATGGCTACACCTTC.